This T cell receptor beta chain originates from a study of cytomegalovirus exposure and HLA in healthy donors. The PCR ran on 60 Vbeta and 13 Jbeta primers. Measured with immunoSEQ multiplex PCR; TCRdb has only the in-frame clones, and not every one. Among hundreds of thousands of clones listed, over 60% were seen once. General study findings and limits: The study reported that TCR beta sequences accurately predicted HLA-A and HLA-B alleles in most subjects.

Concerning this clone itself: Its antigen is as yet unknown.

The germline V gene encodes CDR1 SGHDT and CDR2 YYEEEE. Trimming shortened V by 0 bases and J by 0 bases, and 15 bases separated the two germline ends. The CDR3 totals 17 residues. The TCR originated in a man aged 18 to 29 in good health and CMV-seronegative. The sequencing sample was made of PBMCs. The V call is TRBV5-6, the J call TRBJ2-5, with a possible D match to TRBD2 (6 bases). The CDR3 here is CASSLASRRGDQETQYF. For the CDR3, the DNA is TGTGCCAGCAGCTTGGCCAGTCGGCGGGGAGACCAAGAGACCCAGTACTTC.